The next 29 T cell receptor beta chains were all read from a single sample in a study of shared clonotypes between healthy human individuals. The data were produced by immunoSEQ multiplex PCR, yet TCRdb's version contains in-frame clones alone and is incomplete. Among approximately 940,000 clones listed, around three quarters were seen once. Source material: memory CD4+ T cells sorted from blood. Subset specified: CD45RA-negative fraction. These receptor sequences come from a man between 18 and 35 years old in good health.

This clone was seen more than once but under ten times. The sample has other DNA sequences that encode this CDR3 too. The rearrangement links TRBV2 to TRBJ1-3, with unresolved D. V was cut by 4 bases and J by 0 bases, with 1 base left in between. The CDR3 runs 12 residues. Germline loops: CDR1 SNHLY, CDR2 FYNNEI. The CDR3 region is CASSVSGNTIYF. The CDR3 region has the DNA TGTGCCAGCAGTGTCTCTGGAAACACCATATATTTT.

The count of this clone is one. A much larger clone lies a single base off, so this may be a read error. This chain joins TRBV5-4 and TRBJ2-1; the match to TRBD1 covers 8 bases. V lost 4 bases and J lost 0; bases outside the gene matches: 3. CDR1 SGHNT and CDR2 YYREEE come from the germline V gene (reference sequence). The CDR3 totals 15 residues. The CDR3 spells CASSRTGSSYNEQFF. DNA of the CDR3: TGTGCCAGCAGCCGGACAGGGAGCTCCTACAATGAGCAGTTCTTC.

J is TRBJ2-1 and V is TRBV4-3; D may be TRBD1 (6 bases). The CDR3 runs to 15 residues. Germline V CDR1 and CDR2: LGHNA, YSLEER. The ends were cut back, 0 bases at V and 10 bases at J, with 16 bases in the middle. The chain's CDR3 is CASSQEATGKEEQFF. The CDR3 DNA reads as TGCGCCAGCAGCCAAGAGGCGACAGGCAAGGAGGAGCAGTTCTTC.

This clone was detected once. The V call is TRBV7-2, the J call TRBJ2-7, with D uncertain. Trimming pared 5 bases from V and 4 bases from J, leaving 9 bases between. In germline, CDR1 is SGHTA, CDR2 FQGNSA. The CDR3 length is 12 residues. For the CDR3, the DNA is TGTGCCAGCAGCCCCTTTGGTTACGAGCAGTACTTC. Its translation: CASSPFGYEQYF.

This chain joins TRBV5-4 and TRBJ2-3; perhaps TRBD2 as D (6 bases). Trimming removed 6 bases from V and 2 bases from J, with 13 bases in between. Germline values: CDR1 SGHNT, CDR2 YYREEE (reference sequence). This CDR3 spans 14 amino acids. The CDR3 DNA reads TGTGCCAGCAAAGCCGGAGGGGACACAGATACGCAGTATTTT. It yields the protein CASKAGGDTDTQYF.

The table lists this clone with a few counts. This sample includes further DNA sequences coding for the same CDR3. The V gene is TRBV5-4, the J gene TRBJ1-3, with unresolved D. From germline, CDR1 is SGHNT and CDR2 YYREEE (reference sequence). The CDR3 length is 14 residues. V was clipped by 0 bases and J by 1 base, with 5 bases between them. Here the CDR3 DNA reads TGTGCCAGCAGCTTGGCTGGTTCTGGAAACACCATATATTTT. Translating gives CASSLAGSGNTIYF.

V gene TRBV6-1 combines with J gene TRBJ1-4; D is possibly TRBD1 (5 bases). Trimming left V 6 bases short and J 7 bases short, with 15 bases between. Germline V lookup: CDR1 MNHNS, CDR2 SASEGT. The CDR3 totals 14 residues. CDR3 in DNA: TGTGCCAGCAGCCGGGACGGTCTTAGTGAAAAACTGTTTTTT. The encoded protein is CASSRDGLSEKLFF.

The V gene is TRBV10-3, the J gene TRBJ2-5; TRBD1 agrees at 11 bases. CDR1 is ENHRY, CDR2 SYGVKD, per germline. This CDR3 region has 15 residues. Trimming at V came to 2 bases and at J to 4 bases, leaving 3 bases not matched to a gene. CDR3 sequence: CAISEGQGAGETQYF. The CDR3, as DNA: TGTGCCATCAGTGAGGGACAGGGGGCGGGAGAGACCCAGTACTTC.

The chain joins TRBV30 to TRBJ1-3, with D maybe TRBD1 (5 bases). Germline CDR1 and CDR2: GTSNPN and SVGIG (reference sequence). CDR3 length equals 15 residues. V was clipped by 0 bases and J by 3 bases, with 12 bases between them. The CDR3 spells CAWSVGWDGGNTIYF. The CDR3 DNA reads TGTGCCTGGAGTGTAGGCTGGGACGGTGGAAACACCATATATTTT.

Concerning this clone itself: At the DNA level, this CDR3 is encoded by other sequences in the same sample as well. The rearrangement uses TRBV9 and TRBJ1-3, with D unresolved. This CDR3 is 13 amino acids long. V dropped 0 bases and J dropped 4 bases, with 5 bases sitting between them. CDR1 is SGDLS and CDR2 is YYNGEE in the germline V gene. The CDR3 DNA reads TGTGCCAGCAGCGTAGAAAGGGGAAACACCATATATTTT. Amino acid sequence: CASSVERGNTIYF.

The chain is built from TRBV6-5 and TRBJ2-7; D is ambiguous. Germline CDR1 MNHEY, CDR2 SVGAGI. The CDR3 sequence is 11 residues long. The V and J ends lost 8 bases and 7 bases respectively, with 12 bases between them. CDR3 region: CASGPTVEQYF. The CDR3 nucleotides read TGTGCCAGCGGCCCGACGGTTGAGCAGTACTTC.

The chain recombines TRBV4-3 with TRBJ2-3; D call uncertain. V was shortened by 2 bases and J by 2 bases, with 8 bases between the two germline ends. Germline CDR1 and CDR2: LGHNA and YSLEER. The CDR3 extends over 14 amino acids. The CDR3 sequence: CASSQSDLTDTQYF. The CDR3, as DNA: TGCGCCAGCAGCCAATCAGATCTCACAGATACGCAGTATTTT.

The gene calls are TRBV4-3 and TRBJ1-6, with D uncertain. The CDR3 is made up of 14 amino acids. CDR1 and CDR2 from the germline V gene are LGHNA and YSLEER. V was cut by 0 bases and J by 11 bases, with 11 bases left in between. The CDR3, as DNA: TGCGCCAGCAGCCAAGATGAGAGGGTAACACCCCTCCACTTT. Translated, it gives CASSQDERVTPLHF.

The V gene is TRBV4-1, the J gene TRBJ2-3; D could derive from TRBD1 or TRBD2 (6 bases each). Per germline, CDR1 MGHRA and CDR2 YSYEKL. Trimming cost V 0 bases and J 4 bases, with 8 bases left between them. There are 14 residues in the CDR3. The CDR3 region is CASSQDGGPDTQYF. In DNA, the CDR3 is TGCGCCAGCAGCCAAGATGGGGGGCCAGATACGCAGTATTTT.

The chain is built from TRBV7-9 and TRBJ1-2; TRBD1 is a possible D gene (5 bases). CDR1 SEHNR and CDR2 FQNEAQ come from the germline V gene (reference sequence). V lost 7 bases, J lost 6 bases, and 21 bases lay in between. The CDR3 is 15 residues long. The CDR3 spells CASTVMGRESDGYTF. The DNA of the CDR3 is TGTGCCAGCACCGTCATGGGCAGGGAGTCCGATGGCTACACCTTC.

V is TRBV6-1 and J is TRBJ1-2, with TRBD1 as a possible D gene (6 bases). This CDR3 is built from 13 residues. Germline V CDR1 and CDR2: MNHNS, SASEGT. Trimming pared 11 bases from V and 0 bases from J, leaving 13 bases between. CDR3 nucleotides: TGTGCCTGCCAGGACAGATCTAACTATGGCTACACCTTC. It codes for CACQDRSNYGYTF.

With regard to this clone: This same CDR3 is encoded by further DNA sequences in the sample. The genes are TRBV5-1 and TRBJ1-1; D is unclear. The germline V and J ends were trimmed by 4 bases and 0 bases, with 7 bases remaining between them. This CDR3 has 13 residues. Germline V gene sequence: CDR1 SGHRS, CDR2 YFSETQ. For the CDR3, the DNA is TGCGCCAGCAGCCCTCCAATGAACACTGAAGCTTTCTTT. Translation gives CASSPPMNTEAFF.

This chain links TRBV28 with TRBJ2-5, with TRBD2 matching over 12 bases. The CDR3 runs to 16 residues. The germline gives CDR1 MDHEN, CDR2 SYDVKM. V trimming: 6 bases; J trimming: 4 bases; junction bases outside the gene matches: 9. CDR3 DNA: TGTGCCAGCAGCCCGATCCGGGGACTAGCGGGAGAGACCCAGTACTTC. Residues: CASSPIRGLAGETQYF.

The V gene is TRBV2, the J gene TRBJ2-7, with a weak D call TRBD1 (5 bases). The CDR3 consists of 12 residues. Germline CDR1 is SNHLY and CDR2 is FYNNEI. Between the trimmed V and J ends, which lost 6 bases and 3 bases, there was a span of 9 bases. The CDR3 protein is CASRAQGYEQYF. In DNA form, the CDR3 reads TGTGCCAGCAGGGCTCAGGGCTACGAGCAGTACTTC.

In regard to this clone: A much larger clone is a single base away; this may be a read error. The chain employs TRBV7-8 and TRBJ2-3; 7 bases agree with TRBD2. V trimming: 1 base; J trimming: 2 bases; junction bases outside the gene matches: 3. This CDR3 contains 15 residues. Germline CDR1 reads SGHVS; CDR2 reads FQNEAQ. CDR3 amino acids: CASSLGGRSTDTQYF. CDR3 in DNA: TGTGCCAGCAGCTTAGGCGGGAGATCCACAGATACGCAGTATTTT.

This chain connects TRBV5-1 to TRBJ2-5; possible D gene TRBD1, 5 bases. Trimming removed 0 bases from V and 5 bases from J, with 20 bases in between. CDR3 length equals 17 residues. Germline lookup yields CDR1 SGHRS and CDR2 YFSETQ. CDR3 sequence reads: CASSLGPLGRNGETQYF. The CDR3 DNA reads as TGCGCCAGCAGCTTGGGACCGCTGGGGCGTAACGGGGAGACCCAGTACTTC.

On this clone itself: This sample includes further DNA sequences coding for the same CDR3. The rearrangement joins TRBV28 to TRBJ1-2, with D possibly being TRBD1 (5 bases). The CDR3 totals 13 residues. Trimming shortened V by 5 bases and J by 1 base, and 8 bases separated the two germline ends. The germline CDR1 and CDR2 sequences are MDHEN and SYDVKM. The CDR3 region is CASSLGGNYGYTF. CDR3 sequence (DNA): TGTGCCAGCAGTCTCGGGGGTAACTATGGCTACACCTTC.

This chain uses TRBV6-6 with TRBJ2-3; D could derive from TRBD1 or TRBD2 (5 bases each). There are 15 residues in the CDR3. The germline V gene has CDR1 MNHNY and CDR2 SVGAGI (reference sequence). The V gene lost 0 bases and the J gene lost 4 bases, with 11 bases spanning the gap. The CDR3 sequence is CASSYSGTSADTQYF. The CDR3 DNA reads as TGTGCCAGCAGTTACTCCGGGACCTCGGCAGATACGCAGTATTTT.

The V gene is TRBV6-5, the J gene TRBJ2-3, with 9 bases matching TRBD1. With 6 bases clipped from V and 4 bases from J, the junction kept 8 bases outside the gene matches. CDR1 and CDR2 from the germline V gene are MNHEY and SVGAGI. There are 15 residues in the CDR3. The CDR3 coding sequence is TGTGCCAGCAGGAAACAGGGGGCAGGGTCAGATACGCAGTATTTT. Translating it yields CASRKQGAGSDTQYF.

CDR3 DNA sequence: TGTGCCAGCAGCTTTGACAGTTTTGTAGAGCAGTACTTC. Protein sequence: CASSFDSFVEQYF. V and J are TRBV5-5 and TRBJ2-7, with D perhaps TRBD1 (5 bases). Germline values: CDR1 SGHKS, CDR2 YYEKEE (reference sequence). The CDR3 is 13 residues long. Trimming removed 2 bases at V and 7 bases at J, with 13 bases between.

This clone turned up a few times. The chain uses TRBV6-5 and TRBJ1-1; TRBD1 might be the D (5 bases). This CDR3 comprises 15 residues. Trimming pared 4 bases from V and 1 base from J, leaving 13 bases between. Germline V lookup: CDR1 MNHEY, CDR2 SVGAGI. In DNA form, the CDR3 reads TGTGCCAGCAGTTCACACATCGGGGCGAACACTGAAGCTTTCTTT. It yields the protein CASSSHIGANTEAFF.

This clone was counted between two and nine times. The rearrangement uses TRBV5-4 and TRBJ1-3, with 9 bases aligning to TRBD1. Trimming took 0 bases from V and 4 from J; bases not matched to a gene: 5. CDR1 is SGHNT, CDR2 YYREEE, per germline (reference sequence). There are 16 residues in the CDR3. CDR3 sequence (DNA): TGTGCCAGCAGCTTGGCCGGGACAGGGTCAGGAAACACCATATATTTT. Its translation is CASSLAGTGSGNTIYF.

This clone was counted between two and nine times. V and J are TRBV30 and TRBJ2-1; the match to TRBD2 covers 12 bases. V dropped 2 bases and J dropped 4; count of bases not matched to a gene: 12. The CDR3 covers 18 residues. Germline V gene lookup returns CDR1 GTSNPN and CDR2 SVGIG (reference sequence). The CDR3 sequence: CAWSTFGLAGGMYNEQFF. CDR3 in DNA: TGTGCCTGGAGTACCTTCGGGCTAGCGGGAGGGATGTACAATGAGCAGTTCTTC.

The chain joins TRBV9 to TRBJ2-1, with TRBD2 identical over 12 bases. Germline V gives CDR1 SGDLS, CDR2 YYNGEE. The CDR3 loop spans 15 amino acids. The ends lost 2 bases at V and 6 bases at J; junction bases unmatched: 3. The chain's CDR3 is CASSVLAGGVNEQFF. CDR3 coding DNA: TGTGCCAGCAGCGTCCTAGCGGGAGGGGTCAATGAGCAGTTCTTC.